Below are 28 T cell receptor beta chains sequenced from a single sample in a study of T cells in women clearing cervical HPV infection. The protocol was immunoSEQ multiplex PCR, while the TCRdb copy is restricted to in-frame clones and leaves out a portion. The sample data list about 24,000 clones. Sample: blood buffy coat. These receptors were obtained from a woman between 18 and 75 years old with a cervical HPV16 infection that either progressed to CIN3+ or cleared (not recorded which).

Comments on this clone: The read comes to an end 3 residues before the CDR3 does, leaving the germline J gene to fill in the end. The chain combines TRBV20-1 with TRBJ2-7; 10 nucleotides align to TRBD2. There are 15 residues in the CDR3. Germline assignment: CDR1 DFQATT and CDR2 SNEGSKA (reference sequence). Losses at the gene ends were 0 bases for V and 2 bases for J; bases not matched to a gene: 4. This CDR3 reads CSARDQTSGAYEQYF. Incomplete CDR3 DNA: TGCAGTGCTAGAGATCAAACTAGCGGGGCCTACGAG.

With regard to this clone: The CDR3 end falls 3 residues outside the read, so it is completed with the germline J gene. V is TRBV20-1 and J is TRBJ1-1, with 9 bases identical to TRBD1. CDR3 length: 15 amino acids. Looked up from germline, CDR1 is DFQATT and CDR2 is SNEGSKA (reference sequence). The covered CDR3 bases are TGCAGTGCCACCCGGGGTCGGACAGGGGCGGAGGAA. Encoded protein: CSATRGRTGAEE. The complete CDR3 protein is CSATRGRTGAEEAFF.

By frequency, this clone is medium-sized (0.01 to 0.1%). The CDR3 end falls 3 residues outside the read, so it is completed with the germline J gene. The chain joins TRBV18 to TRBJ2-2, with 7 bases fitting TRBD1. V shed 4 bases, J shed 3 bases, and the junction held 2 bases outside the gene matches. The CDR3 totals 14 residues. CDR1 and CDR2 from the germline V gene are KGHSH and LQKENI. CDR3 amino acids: CASSLDRYTGELFF. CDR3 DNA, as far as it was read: TGTGCCAGCTCACTGGACAGGTACACCGGGGAG. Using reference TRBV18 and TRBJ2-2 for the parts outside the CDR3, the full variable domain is NAGVMQNPRHLVRRRGQEARLRCSPMKGHSHVYWYRQLPEEGLKFMVYLQKENIIDESGMPKERFSAEFPKEGPSILRIQQVVRGDSAAYFCASSLDRYTGELFFGEGSRLTVL.

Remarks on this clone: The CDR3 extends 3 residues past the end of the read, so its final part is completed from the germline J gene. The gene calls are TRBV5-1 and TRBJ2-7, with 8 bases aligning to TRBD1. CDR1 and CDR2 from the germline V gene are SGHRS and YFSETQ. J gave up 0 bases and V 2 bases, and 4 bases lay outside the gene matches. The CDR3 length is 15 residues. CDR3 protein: CASSFTGGSSYEQYF. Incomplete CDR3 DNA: TGCGCCAGCAGCTTCACAGGGGGATCCTCCTACGAG.

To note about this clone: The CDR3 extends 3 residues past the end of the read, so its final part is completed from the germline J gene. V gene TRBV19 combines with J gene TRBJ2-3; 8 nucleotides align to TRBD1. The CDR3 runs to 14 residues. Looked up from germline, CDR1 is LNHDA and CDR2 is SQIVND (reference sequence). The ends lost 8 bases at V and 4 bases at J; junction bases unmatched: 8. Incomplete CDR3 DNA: TGTGCCAGTGAATGGACAGGGAGCTCAGATACG. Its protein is CASEWTGSSDT. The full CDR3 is CASEWTGSSDTQYF.

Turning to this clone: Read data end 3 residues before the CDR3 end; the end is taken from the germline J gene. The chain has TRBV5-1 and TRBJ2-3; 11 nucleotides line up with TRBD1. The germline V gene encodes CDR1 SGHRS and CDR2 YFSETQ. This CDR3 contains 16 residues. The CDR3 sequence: CASSLLPGQGGETQYF. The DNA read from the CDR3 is TGCGCCAGCAGCCTCCTCCCGGGACAGGGGGGGGAGACG.

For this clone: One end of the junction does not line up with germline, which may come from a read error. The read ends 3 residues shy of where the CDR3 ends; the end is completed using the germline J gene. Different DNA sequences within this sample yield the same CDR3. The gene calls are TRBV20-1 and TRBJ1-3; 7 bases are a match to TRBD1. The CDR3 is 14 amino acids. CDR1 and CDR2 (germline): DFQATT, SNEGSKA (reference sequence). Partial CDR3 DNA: TGCAGTGCTAGGGCGACAGGGTCTGGAAACACA. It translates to CSARATGSGNT. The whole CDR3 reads CSARATGSGNTIYF.

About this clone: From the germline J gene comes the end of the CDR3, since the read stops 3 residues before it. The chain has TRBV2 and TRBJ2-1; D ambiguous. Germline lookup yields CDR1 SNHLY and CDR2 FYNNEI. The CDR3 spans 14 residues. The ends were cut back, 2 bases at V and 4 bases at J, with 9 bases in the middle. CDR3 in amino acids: CASSESYRYNEQFF. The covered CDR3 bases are TGTGCCAGCAGTGAATCGTACAGATACAATGAG.

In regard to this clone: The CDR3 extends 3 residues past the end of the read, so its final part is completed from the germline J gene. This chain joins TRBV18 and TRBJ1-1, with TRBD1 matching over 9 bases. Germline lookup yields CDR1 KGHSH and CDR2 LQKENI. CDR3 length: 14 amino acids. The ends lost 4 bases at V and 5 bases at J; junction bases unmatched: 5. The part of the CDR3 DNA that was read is TGTGCCAGCTCACTAACAGGGGGCGGGACTGAA. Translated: CASSLTGGGTE. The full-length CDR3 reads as CASSLTGGGTEAFF. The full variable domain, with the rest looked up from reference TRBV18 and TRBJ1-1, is NAGVMQNPRHLVRRRGQEARLRCSPMKGHSHVYWYRQLPEEGLKFMVYLQKENIIDESGMPKERFSAEFPKEGPSILRIQQVVRGDSAAYFCASSLTGGGTEAFFGQGTRLTVV.

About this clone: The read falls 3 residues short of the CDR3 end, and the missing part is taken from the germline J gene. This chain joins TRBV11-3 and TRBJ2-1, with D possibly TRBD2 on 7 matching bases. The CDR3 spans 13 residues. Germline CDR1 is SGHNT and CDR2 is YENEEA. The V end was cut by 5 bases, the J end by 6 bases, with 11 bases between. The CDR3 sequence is CASSKGGGNEQFF. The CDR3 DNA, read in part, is TGTGCCAGCAGCAAGGGAGGGGGCAATGAG. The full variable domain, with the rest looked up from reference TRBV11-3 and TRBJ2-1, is EAGVVQSPRYKIIEKKQPVAFWCNPISGHNTLYWYLQNLGQGPELLIRYENEEAVDDSQLPKDRFSAERLKGVDSTLKIQPAELGDSAVYLCASSKGGGNEQFFGPGTRLTVL.

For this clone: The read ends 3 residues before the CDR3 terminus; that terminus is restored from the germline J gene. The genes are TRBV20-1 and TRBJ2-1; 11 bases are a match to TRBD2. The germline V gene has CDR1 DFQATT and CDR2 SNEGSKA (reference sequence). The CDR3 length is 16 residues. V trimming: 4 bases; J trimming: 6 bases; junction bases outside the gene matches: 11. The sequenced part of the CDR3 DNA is TGCAGTGCTATACCCGTAGCGGGAGGGCCGGGCAATGAG. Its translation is CSAIPVAGGPGNE. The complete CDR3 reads CSAIPVAGGPGNEQFF.

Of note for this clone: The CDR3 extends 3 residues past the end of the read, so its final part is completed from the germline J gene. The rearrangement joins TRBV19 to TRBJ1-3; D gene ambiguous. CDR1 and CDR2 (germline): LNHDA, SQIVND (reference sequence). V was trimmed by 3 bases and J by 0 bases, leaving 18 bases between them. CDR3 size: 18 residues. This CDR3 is CASSITRGGFSSGNTIYF. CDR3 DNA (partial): TGTGCCAGTAGTATTACCCGCGGAGGATTTTCCTCTGGAAACACC.

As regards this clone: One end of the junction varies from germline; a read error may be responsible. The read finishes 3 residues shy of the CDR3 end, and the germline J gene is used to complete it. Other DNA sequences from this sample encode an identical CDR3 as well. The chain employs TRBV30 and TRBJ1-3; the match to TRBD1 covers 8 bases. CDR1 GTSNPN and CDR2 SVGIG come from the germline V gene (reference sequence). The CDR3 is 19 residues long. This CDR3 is CAWNLGRGLGWTSGNTIYF. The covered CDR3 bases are TGTGCCTGGAACTTGGGCAGGGGGCTGGGATGGACTTCTGGAAACACA.

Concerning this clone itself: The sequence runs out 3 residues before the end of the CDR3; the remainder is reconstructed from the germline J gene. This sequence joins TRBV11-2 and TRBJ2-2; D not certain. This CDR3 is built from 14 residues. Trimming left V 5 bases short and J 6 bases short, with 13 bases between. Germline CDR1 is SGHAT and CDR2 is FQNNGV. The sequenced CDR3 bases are TGTGCCAGCAGCCCGTTAGCCGGGTCCGGGGAG. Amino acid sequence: CASSPLAGSGE. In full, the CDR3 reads CASSPLAGSGELFF.

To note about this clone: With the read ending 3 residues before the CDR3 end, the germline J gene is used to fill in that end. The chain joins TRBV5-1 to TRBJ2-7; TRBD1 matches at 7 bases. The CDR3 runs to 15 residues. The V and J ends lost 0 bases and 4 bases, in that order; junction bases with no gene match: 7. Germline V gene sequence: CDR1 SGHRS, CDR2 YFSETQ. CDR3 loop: CASSLEGALKYEQYF. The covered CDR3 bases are TGCGCCAGCAGCTTGGAGGGGGCACTTAAATACGAG. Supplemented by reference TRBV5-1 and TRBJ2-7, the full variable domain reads KAGVTQTPRYLIKTRGQQVTLSCSPISGHRSVSWYQQTPGQGLQFLFEYFSETQRNKGNFPGRFSGRQFSNSRSEMNVSTLELGDSALYLCASSLEGALKYEQYFGPGTRLTVT.

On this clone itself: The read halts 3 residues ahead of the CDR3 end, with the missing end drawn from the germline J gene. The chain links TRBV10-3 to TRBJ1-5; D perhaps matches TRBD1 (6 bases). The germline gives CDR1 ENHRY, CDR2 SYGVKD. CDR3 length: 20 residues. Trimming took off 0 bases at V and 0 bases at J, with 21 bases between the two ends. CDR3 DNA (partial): TGTGCCATCAGTGAGTCCCGGCCCGGACAGAGTCCGTATAGCAATCAGCCC. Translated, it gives CAISESRPGQSPYSNQP. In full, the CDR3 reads CAISESRPGQSPYSNQPQHF.

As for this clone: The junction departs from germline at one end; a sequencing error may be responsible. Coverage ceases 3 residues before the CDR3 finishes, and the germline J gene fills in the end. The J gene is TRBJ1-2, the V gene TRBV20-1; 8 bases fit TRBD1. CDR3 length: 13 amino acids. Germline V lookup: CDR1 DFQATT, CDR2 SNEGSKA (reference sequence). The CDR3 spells CSARDRGGYGYTF. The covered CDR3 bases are TGCAGTGCAAGAGACAGGGGAGGCTATGGC.

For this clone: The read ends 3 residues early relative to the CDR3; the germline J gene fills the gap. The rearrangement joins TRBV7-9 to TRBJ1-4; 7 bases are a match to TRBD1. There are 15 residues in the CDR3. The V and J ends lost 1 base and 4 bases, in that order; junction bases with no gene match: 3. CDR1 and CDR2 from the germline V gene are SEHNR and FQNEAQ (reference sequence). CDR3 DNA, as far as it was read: TGTGCCAGCAGCTTAGAGGGGGCTGGTAATGAAAAA. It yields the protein CASSLEGAGNEK. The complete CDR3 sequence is CASSLEGAGNEKLFF.

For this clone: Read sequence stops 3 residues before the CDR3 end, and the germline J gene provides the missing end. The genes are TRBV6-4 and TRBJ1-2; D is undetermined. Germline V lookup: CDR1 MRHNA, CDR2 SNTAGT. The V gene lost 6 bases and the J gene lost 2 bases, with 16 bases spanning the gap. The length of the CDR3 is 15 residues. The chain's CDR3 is CASSPTALLNYGYTF. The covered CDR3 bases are TGTGCCAGCAGCCCCACAGCATTGCTCAACTATGGC.

CDR3 sequence reads: CASSLEKHEAFF. The covered CDR3 bases are TGCGCCAGCAGCTTGGAGAAGCACGAA. The V call is TRBV5-1, the J call TRBJ1-1, with no clear D. Read coverage stops 3 residues before the CDR3 terminus; the germline J gene supplies the remainder. The CDR3 consists of 12 residues. Germline V CDR1 and CDR2: SGHRS, YFSETQ.

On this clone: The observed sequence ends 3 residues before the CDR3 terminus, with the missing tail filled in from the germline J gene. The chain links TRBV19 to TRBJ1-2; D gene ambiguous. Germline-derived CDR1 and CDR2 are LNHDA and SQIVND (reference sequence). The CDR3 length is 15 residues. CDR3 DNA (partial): TGTGCCAGTAGTATAGGGACTAGCGGGTACAATGAC. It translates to CASSIGTSGYND. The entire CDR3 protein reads CASSIGTSGYNDYTF.

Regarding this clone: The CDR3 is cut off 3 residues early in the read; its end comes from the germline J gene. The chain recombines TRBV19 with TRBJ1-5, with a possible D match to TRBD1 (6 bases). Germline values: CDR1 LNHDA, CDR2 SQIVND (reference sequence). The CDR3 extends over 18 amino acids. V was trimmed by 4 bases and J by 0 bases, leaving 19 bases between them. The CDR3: CASSRGGHLLYSNQPQHF. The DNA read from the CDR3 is TGTGCCAGTAGTAGAGGGGGACACCTCCTTTATAGCAATCAGCCC.

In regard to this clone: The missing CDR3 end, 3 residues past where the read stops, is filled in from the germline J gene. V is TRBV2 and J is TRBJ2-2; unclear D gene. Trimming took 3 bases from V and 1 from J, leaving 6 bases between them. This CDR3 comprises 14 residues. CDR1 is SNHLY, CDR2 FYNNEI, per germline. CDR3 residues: CASSEVRNTGELFF. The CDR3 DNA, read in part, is TGTGCCAGCAGTGAGGTCAGGAACACCGGGGAG.

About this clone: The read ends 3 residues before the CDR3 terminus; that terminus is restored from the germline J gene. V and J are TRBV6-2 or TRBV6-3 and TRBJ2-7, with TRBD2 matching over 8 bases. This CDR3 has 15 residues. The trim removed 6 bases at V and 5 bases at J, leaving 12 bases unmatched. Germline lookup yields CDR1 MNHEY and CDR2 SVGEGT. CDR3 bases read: TGTGCCAGCAGAGGGACTAGTTCAGGCGCTAACGAG. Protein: CASRGTSSGANE. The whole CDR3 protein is CASRGTSSGANEQYF.

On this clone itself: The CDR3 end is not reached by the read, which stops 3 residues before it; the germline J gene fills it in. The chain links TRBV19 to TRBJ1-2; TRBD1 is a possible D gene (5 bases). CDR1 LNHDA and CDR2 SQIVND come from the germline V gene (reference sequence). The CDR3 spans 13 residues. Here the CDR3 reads CASSRPDSYDYTF. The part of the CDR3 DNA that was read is TGTGCCAGCAGCCGTCCAGACAGCTACGAC.

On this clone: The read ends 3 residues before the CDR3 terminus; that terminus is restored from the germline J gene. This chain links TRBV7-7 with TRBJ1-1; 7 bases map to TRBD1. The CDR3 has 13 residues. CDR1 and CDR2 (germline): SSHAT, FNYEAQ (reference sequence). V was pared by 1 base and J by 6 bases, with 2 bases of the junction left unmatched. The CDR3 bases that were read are TGTGCCAGCAGCTTAGAGCAGGGGGCTGAA. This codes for CASSLEQGAE. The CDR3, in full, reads CASSLEQGAEAFF.

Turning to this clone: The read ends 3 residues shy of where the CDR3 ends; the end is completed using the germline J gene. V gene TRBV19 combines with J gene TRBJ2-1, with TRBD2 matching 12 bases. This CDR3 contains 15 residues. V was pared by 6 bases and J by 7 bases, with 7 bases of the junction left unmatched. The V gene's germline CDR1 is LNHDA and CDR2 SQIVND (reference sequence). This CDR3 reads CASSILAGGPNEQFF. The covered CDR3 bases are TGTGCCAGTAGCATCCTAGCGGGAGGGCCGAATGAG.

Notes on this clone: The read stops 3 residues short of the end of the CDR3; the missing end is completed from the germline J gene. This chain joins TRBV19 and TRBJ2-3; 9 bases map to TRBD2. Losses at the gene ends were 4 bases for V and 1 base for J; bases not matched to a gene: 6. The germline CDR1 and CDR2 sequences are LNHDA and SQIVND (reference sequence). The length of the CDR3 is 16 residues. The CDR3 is CASSSGLAIGTDTQYF. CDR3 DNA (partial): TGTGCCAGTAGTAGCGGACTAGCGATCGGCACAGATACG.